This is a list of T cell receptor beta chains from one sample in a study of blood T cell repertoires in COVID-19. The method was immunoSEQ multiplex PCR; TCRdb's version includes in-frame clones alone and lacks a portion of them. The sample has 300,000 to 400,000 clones; around 87% are singletons. Sequencing was carried out using PBMCs or T cells enriched from blood (not recorded which). Receptors originate from a man younger than 30 who had recovered from COVID-19. Both conserved end residues are part of each CDR3. The order of the fields is CDR3 DNA, CDR3 protein, clone size, J gene, V gene, D gene. The D gene is left open where the match is weak. The size field is filled for only some rows; it gives once, few, many or a size class.

TGTGCCAGCAGCCAAGCAGGACAGGGGTCTGAGACCCAGTACTTC | CASSQAGQGSETQYF | NA | TRBJ2-5 | TRBV4-2 | TRBD1
TGTGCCAGCAGCCGACAGGGCGGTGAAAAACTGTTTTTT | CASSRQGGEKLFF | NA | TRBJ1-4 | TRBV7-3 | TRBD1
TGCGCCAGCAGCTTGCAAGGACAGGGCGGGACTGAAGCTTTCTTT | CASSLQGQGGTEAFF | NA | TRBJ1-1 | TRBV5-1 | TRBD1
TGTGCCAGCAGACCTAGCGGGAGTGACGAGCAGTACTTC | CASRPSGSDEQYF | NA | TRBJ2-7 | TRBV21-1 | NA
TGTGCCAGCAGCTTCGGGTATTTCACCAGGGGCGAGGATGGCTACACCTTC | CASSFGYFTRGEDGYTF | NA | TRBJ1-2 | TRBV7-2 | NA
TGCGCCAGCAGTGGGCTAGCCGAACAAGAGACCCAGTACTTC | CASSGLAEQETQYF | NA | TRBJ2-5 | TRBV10-1 | NA
TGCGCCAGCAGCTCTGACAGGTTGATGAACACTGAAGCTTTCTTT | CASSSDRLMNTEAFF | NA | TRBJ1-1 | TRBV5-1 | NA
TGTGCCAGCAGTTTTTCGGTCTATGGCTACACCTTC | CASSFSVYGYTF | once | TRBJ1-2 | TRBV12-3/TRBV12-4 | NA
TGTGCCAGTAGTATAGAGGGGACAGGGCACACTGAAGCTTTCTTT | CASSIEGTGHTEAFF | NA | TRBJ1-1 | TRBV19 | TRBD1
TGCGCCAGCAGCTCTGGACAGAGGCTGTACCAAGAGACCCAGTACTTC | CASSSGQRLYQETQYF | once | TRBJ2-5 | TRBV5-1 | NA
TGTGCCAGCAGCAAAGGAGGGGGTAGGGATAGCGGGTACTACAATGAGCAGTTCTTC | CASSKGGGRDSGYYNEQFF | NA | TRBJ2-1 | TRBV21-1 | NA
TGTGCCAGCAGTTTACCTCAGGGGGCTTTGGGCAATGAGCAGTTCTTC | CASSLPQGALGNEQFF | NA | TRBJ2-1 | TRBV28 | TRBD1
TGTGCCAGCAGCTTGGGACAGGGATCCGAACGAGCTTTCTTT | CASSLGQGSERAFF | NA | TRBJ1-1 | TRBV7-9 | TRBD1
TGTGCCAGCAGCTTAGGACAGACACCAGATACGCAGTATTTT | CASSLGQTPDTQYF | few | TRBJ2-3 | TRBV11-2 | NA
TGTGCCAGCAGGAGGGGGGAGGGGAGGAATGAGCAGTTCTTC | CASRRGEGRNEQFF | NA | TRBJ2-1 | TRBV3-1/TRBV3-2 | NA
TGTGCCAGCAGCTTAGGTCGGGAGGACAGGGTATCCGGGTCACCCCTCCACTTT | CASSLGREDRVSGSPLHF | NA | TRBJ1-6 | TRBV11-2 | TRBD1
TGTGCCAGCAGACAGGGCCTTAGCAATCAGCCCCAGCATTTT | CASRQGLSNQPQHF | NA | TRBJ1-5 | TRBV28 | NA
TGTGCCAGCAGTTACCGGGGGGCATCCTACGAAAAACTGTTTTTT | CASSYRGASYEKLFF | NA | TRBJ1-4 | TRBV6-5 | NA
TGTGCCAGCAGATATGAGGGCCGGGAGACCCAGTACTTC | CASRYEGRETQYF | NA | TRBJ2-5 | TRBV6-5 | NA
TGTGCCAGCAGGGGACTAGCGGGAGCTTCGACCGGGGAGCTGTTTTTT | CASRGLAGASTGELFF | NA | TRBJ2-2 | TRBV7-8 | TRBD2
TGTGCCAGTAGTATACTGGGGACACCCGATAATTCACCCCTCCACTTT | CASSILGTPDNSPLHF | NA | TRBJ1-6 | TRBV19 | NA
TGTGCCAGCAGCTTGGACAGTCAGCCCCAGCATTTT | CASSLDSQPQHF | NA | TRBJ1-5 | TRBV5-4 | NA
TGTGCCAGTAGTATGTCTGGGGAGGCTGTGTCTGGAAACACCATATATTTT | CASSMSGEAVSGNTIYF | once | TRBJ1-3 | TRBV19 | NA
TGTGCCAGCAGTCCTCGGGGAACCGGGGAGCTGTTTTTT | CASSPRGTGELFF | NA | TRBJ2-2 | TRBV27 | NA
TGTGCGCTTTCGGGACAGCCTAACTATGGCTACACCTTC | CALSGQPNYGYTF | NA | TRBJ1-2 | TRBV28 | TRBD1
TGTGCCAGCCCCGGAGTCTACGAGCAGTACTTC | CASPGVYEQYF | NA | TRBJ2-7 | TRBV6-4 | NA
TGTGCCAGCAGCTATTATCCCGCTAGCGGGGGCTACAATGAGCAGTTCTTC | CASSYYPASGGYNEQFF | few | TRBJ2-1 | TRBV27 | TRBD2
TGTGCCATCAGTGAAGGAGGGCCGAACACTGAAGCTTTCTTT | CAISEGGPNTEAFF | NA | TRBJ1-1 | TRBV10-3 | NA
TGTGCCAGCAGCTTAGACCCGGCAGGCGGGAATTCACCCCTCCACTTT | CASSLDPAGGNSPLHF | NA | TRBJ1-6 | TRBV7-8 | NA
TGTGCCAGCAGCTTGGGGGGACAGGCGGTCTTCGGAGAAAAACTGTTTTTT | CASSLGGQAVFGEKLFF | NA | TRBJ1-4 | TRBV5-8 | TRBD1
TGTGCCAGCAGCTTAGGCTGGCAGTTCTACAATGAGCAGTTCTTC | CASSLGWQFYNEQFF | NA | TRBJ2-1 | TRBV7-9 | NA
TGTGCCAGCAGTGACTTGCGGGAGGCCATCCAAGAGACCCAGTACTTC | CASSDLREAIQETQYF | NA | TRBJ2-5 | TRBV6-4 | TRBD2
TGTGCCAGCCCGGCCAGGGACACCTACGAGCAGTACTTC | CASPARDTYEQYF | NA | TRBJ2-7 | TRBV18 | NA
TGTGCCAGCAGTTTGGCCGGTGCGGTGCGAGCTTTCTTT | CASSLAGAVRAFF | few | TRBJ1-1 | TRBV12-3/TRBV12-4 | NA
TGTGCCAGCAGTTTCGGGAGCAATCAGCCCCAGCATTTT | CASSFGSNQPQHF | NA | TRBJ1-5 | TRBV28 | NA
TGTGCCAGCAGCTTTGGGACTCCGGGGGAGCAGTACTTC | CASSFGTPGEQYF | NA | TRBJ2-7 | TRBV7-2 | NA
TGTGCCAGCAGCCCGACTAGCGGGAGTGAGACCCAGTACTTC | CASSPTSGSETQYF | once | TRBJ2-5 | TRBV7-9 | TRBD2
TGTGCCAGCAGCCAAGAGGGGGTGGCGGGGTACTATGGGGAGACCCAGTACTTC | CASSQEGVAGYYGETQYF | NA | TRBJ2-5 | TRBV3-1/TRBV3-2 | NA
TGTGCCAGCAGTCGAGGAACAGATACGCAGTATTTT | CASSRGTDTQYF | once | TRBJ2-3 | TRBV7-9 | NA
TGTGCCATCAGTGAGGGGGTCGAGGGACTCATGAACACTGAAGCTTTCTTT | CAISEGVEGLMNTEAFF | NA | TRBJ1-1 | TRBV10-3 | NA
TGTGCCAGCAGCTTGGCGCGGGGGGGCAAATACGGCTACACCTTC | CASSLARGGKYGYTF | few | TRBJ1-2 | TRBV5-4 | NA
TGTGCCAGCAGCTCCAGGACAGGGGTAATAATCTATGAGCAGTTCTTC | CASSSRTGVIIYEQFF | NA | TRBJ2-1 | TRBV7-3 | TRBD1
TGTGCCAGCAGCTTTGCCGGGTCTCAGGGCGGGAAACAGCCCCAGCATTTT | CASSFAGSQGGKQPQHF | few | TRBJ1-5 | TRBV5-6 | NA
TGCGCCAGCAGCATCGGACAGTTTCAAGAGACCCAGTACTTC | CASSIGQFQETQYF | once | TRBJ2-5 | TRBV5-1 | NA
TGTGCCAGCAGCCAAGGCGGGGACCGACACTCCTACAATGAGCAGTTCTTC | CASSQGGDRHSYNEQFF | NA | TRBJ2-1 | TRBV3-1/TRBV3-2 | NA
TGCGCCAGCAGCTTGGCACTGAACTATGGCTACACCTTC | CASSLALNYGYTF | NA | TRBJ1-2 | TRBV5-1 | NA
TGTGCCAGCAGCTTGGTGGGGCAGCCTCTAGGGGCCCAGTACTTC | CASSLVGQPLGAQYF | NA | TRBJ2-5 | TRBV5-5 | NA
TGTGCCAGTAGTTTGGACAGGGGGCAAGGAAACACCATATATTTT | CASSLDRGQGNTIYF | few | TRBJ1-3 | TRBV19 | TRBD1
TGTGCCAGTAGTAGGGGGACTAGCGGAGCCTACGAGCAGTACTTC | CASSRGTSGAYEQYF | NA | TRBJ2-7 | TRBV19 | TRBD2
TGCGCCAGCAGCTTTAGCCGGTCGAACACCGGGGAGCTGTTTTTT | CASSFSRSNTGELFF | NA | TRBJ2-2 | TRBV5-1 | NA
TGTGCCAGCAGCTACAGGGTTGGCGTCACTGAAGCTTTCTTT | CASSYRVGVTEAFF | NA | TRBJ1-1 | TRBV11-2 | NA
TGCGCCAGCAGCTTGGACAGGGTTCGGGAGCAGTTCTTC | CASSLDRVREQFF | NA | TRBJ2-1 | TRBV5-1 | NA
TGTGCCAGCAGCCCTAGTACAGGGACAGCTAACTATGGCTACACCTTC | CASSPSTGTANYGYTF | NA | TRBJ1-2 | TRBV5-6 | TRBD1
TGTGCCAGCAGCCCCGCTGGGGCTAGCGTTTCCTACAATGAGCAGTTCTTC | CASSPAGASVSYNEQFF | NA | TRBJ2-1 | TRBV6-4 | NA
TGTGCCAGCAGCCCGAATTTGAACTATGTTCAAGAGACCCAGTACTTC | CASSPNLNYVQETQYF | NA | TRBJ2-5 | TRBV28 | NA
TGTGCCAGCAGTCCTCCGGGACAGGATCTTAGTGGAAACACCATATATTTT | CASSPPGQDLSGNTIYF | NA | TRBJ1-3 | TRBV6-6 | TRBD1
TGTGCCAGCTCACCGAAGGGACTAGCGGGGGCAGATACGCAGTATTTT | CASSPKGLAGADTQYF | NA | TRBJ2-3 | TRBV18 | TRBD2